The rows below give T cell receptor beta chains drawn from one sample of a study of regulatory T cells in long-lasting Graves disease. TCRdb redid the calling of the multiplex PCR reads with MiXCR, one entry per CDR3 protein. The sample gives roughly 560,000 distinct CDR3 sequences, about 12% of which show up once; 7.5% to 9% is in the top ten. This sample also appeared in a second study, on T cells in Graves' hyperthyroidism and ophthalmopathy.

Material: peripheral blood mononuclear cells (PBMCs), obtained at new diagnosis, from a patient treated with antithyroid drugs. Source of these receptors: a woman aged 25 to 39 with Graves disease. The CDR3 runs from the conserved cysteine through the conserved F or W. D genes are given only for firm matches. Size is omitted from some rows. Given values are once, few, many or a class for expanded clones.

d_call j_call clone_size v_call cdr3_nt cdr3_aa
TRBD1 TRBJ1-6 . TRBV9 TGTGCCAGCAGCGTGGGACAGGTTTATAATTCACCCCTCCACTTT CASSVGQVYNSPLHF
. TRBJ2-7 many TRBV12-3/TRBV12-4 TGTGCCAGCAGCCTCTTCGGGGGTGAGAGCGAGCAGTACTTC CASSLFGGESEQYF
TRBD1 TRBJ2-3 many TRBV6-2/TRBV6-3 TGTGCCAGCAGTTACAGGGGGCCTGCCCCTAGCACAGATACGCAGTATTTT CASSYRGPAPSTDTQYF
. TRBJ1-4 many TRBV27 TGTGCCAGCAGTTACAACAGAATGCGCTCTAATGAAAAACTGTTTTTT CASSYNRMRSNEKLFF
TRBD2 TRBJ2-7 many TRBV5-1 TGCGCCAGCAGCTTTCTAGCGGCCTCCTACGAGCAGTACTTC CASSFLAASYEQYF
TRBD2 TRBJ2-1 . TRBV7-2 TGTGCCAGCAGTTGGACTAGGGGCGGGAATGAGCAGTTCTTC CASSWTRGGNEQFF
. TRBJ2-2 . TRBV29-1 TGCAGCGTTGAGACCAGAGCGACAGGAAATACCGGGGAGCTGTTTTTT CSVETRATGNTGELFF
TRBD2 TRBJ2-3 many TRBV7-2 TGTGCCAGCAGCGTAATAGCGGGAGGCACAGATACGCAGTATTTT CASSVIAGGTDTQYF
. TRBJ2-3 . TRBV7-3 TGTGCCAGCAGCGAATCGGGGGGCCCAGATACGCAGTATTTT CASSESGGPDTQYF
TRBD2 TRBJ2-1 many TRBV11-2 TGTGCCAGCAGCCCCATCCGCGGGACTAGCGGGACTGGAGAGCAGTTCTTC CASSPIRGTSGTGEQFF
. TRBJ1-1 few TRBV6-5 TGTGCCAGCAGTTACTCGATGGGGGCGGGGAAGGCTGAAGCTTTCTTT CASSYSMGAGKAEAFF
. TRBJ2-5 many TRBV12-3/TRBV12-4 TGTGCCAGCTCACACACTGGGTACCAGGAGACCCAGTACTTC CASSHTGYQETQYF
. TRBJ2-1 many TRBV12-3/TRBV12-4 TGTGCCAGCACCACGGCTGGGGGAGGACAGGTCTTC CASTTAGGGQVF
. TRBJ2-3 many TRBV11-2 TGTGCCAGCAGCTTAGGCCACGCGAGAGTCACAGATACGCAGTATTTT CASSLGHARVTDTQYF
. TRBJ1-1 few TRBV19 TGTGCCAGTCCCCCCCCCAGGGGCCGGCCTGAAGCTTTCTTT CASPPPRGRPEAFF
. TRBJ1-1 many TRBV5-5 TGTGCCAGCAGCTTGGGTTCAGGTGTGAACACTGAAGCTTTCTTT CASSLGSGVNTEAFF
. TRBJ2-1 many TRBV7-8 TGTGCCAGCAGCCCCTTTCTAGCAGTTGACAATGAGCAGTTCTTC CASSPFLAVDNEQFF
. TRBJ1-5 . TRBV5-6 TGTGCCAGCAGACGTAACAGGGACAATCAGCCCCAGCATTTT CASRRNRDNQPQHF
. TRBJ2-1 . TRBV14 TGTGCCAGCAGCCAAGTCCACTGGGGTGAGCAGTTCTTC CASSQVHWGEQFF
TRBD2 TRBJ2-3 many TRBV6-1 TGTGCCACCGGCCCCACAATTGGCGGGGGAGCGGCGCAGTATTTT CATGPTIGGGAAQYF
TRBD1 TRBJ2-3 . TRBV27 TGTGCCAGCAGTCCTATCTCCTCGGACAGGATGGGGACAGATACGCAGTATTTT CASSPISSDRMGTDTQYF
TRBD1 TRBJ1-1 many TRBV30 TGTGCCTGGAGTGTAGGGACAGGGGGCACTGAAGCTTTCTTT CAWSVGTGGTEAFF
TRBD1 TRBJ1-1 many TRBV3-1 TGTGCCAGCACAGGGGGGACGACTGAAGCTTTCTTT CASTGGTTEAFF
TRBD2 TRBJ2-1 . TRBV27 TGTGCCAGCAGTTCATACGGAAGAATAGCGGGAGCAGGGAATGAGCAGTTCTTC CASSSYGRIAGAGNEQFF
. TRBJ2-2 few TRBV9 TGTGCCAGCAGCGTAGACCTAGCCGGGGAGCTGTTTTTT CASSVDLAGELFF
. TRBJ1-4 many TRBV5-1 TGCGCCAGCAGCCCCCGACAGCCTCATAATGAAAAACTGTTTTTT CASSPRQPHNEKLFF
. TRBJ1-6 many TRBV19 TGTGCCAGTAGCTGGGACGGATATAATTCACCCCTCCACTTT CASSWDGYNSPLHF
TRBD1 TRBJ1-1 few TRBV4-2 TGTGCCAGCAGCCCTGGGGGACAGGTGAACACTGAAGCTTTCTTT CASSPGGQVNTEAFF
TRBD2 TRBJ2-7 many TRBV6-1 TGTGCCAGCAGGCGGGCGCGGGGGATGGACGAGCAGTACTTC CASRRARGMDEQYF
. TRBJ1-2 many TRBV30 TGTGCCTCCCCGGGACACCTCTATGGCTACACCTTC CASPGHLYGYTF
. TRBJ2-4 . TRBV20-1 TGCAGTGCTAGCTCCGGACCCAACATTCAGTACTTC CSASSGPNIQYF
. TRBJ1-4 . TRBV28 TGTGCCAGCAGTTTATCTATGACGGCCGAGGGACTTTTT CASSLSMTAEGLF
. TRBJ2-1 . TRBV5-4 TGTGCCAGCAGCTTTGGGAGTGGGGACAATGAGCAGTTCTTC CASSFGSGDNEQFF
TRBD2 TRBJ2-1 . TRBV3-1 TGTGCCAGCAGGGGGACTAGCGACTTCTTC CASRGTSDFF
. TRBJ2-3 . TRBV29-1 TGCAGCACGGACATCCCGGGAGATACGCAGTATTTT CSTDIPGDTQYF
TRBD2 TRBJ2-5 . TRBV24-1 TGTGCCACCAGTGACAAGGAGGGGCGGGAGGGCCGGAAAGAGACCCAGTACTTC CATSDKEGREGRKETQYF
. TRBJ2-1 few TRBV29-1 TGCAGCGCCGAGCCCCTACAGGGAAATGAGCAGTTCTTC CSAEPLQGNEQFF
. TRBJ1-2 many TRBV20-1 TGCAGTGCTAGACCCAGAGCTAACTATGGCTACACCTTC CSARPRANYGYTF
. TRBJ1-3 many TRBV13 TGTGCCAGCAGCAACCGGGACATCTCCTCTGGAAACACCATATATTTT CASSNRDISSGNTIYF
. TRBJ2-5 many TRBV9 TGTGCCAGCAGCGTAGAGGGTTCGGGGACCCAGTACTTC CASSVEGSGTQYF
. TRBJ1-5 few TRBV19 TGTGCCAGTAGTATACAGGGTAGTCAGCCCCAGCATTTT CASSIQGSQPQHF
. TRBJ1-1 many TRBV28 TGTGCCAGCAGATCCGCGGTCCACGGCACTGAAGCTTTCTTT CASRSAVHGTEAFF
. TRBJ2-7 many TRBV11-2 TGTGCCAGCGGCCCCGAGAGCCTAACTACCGAGCAGTACTTC CASGPESLTTEQYF
. TRBJ2-7 . TRBV13 TGTGCCAGCAGTCTACGACCAGGGAGCCACGAGCAGTACTTC CASSLRPGSHEQYF
. TRBJ1-1 many TRBV6-1 TGTGCCAGCAGTGATGGGACAAGGTCTGAAGCTTTCTTT CASSDGTRSEAFF
. TRBJ2-3 few TRBV28 TGTGCCAGCAGTTTTCAGGTCATCCACAGCACAGATACGCAGTATTTT CASSFQVIHSTDTQYF
. TRBJ1-3 few TRBV28 TGTGCCAGCAACCCTAGGGGGGAATTAGGCTCTGGAAACACCATATATTTT CASNPRGELGSGNTIYF
. TRBJ1-2 . TRBV5-1 TGCGCCAGCAGCTTGGCGGTTCAGGGACGTTTCAGCTATGGCTACACCTTC CASSLAVQGRFSYGYTF
. TRBJ1-1 many TRBV30 TGTGCCTGGAGTGTTGTCACTGAAGCTTTCTTT CAWSVVTEAFF
TRBD2 TRBJ2-1 many TRBV29-1 TGCAGCGTTGAAAGGCAGCGGGGGGATGAGCAGTTCTTC CSVERQRGDEQFF
. TRBJ1-1 many TRBV25-1 TGTGCCAGCAGTCAGGGACCCTCTGCAACTGAAGCTTTCTTT CASSQGPSATEAFF